The clone carrying this T cell receptor beta chain has a handful of counts. Antigen: not known. The sample comes from a study of cytomegalovirus exposure and HLA in healthy donors. Overall study results and limits: Previous analysis showed most TCR beta V segments were productive about 90% or about 30% of the time. It emerged from a later analysis that several of the most significant clusters appeared to be linked to common viral pathogens.

Healthy bone marrow donors supplied every sample. The study ran its PCR with 60 Vbeta and 13 Jbeta primers. Generated by immunoSEQ multiplex PCR, the TCRdb table keeps only in-frame clones and is missing some. The data show about 140,000 clones, approximately 80% seen once. Trimming cost V 8 bases and J 4 bases; bases outside gene matches: 1. This CDR3 is built from 13 residues. Germline V gives CDR1 LNHNV, CDR2 YYDKDF (reference sequence). Sequenced sample: PBMCs. The clonotype originates from a man aged 40-49 years in good health and CMV-seronegative. The chain uses TRBV15 and TRBJ2-7; TRBD2 matches 14 bases. The CDR3 nucleotides read TGTGCCACCGGACTAGCGGGGGGATACGAGCAGTACTTC. It codes for CATGLAGGYEQYF.